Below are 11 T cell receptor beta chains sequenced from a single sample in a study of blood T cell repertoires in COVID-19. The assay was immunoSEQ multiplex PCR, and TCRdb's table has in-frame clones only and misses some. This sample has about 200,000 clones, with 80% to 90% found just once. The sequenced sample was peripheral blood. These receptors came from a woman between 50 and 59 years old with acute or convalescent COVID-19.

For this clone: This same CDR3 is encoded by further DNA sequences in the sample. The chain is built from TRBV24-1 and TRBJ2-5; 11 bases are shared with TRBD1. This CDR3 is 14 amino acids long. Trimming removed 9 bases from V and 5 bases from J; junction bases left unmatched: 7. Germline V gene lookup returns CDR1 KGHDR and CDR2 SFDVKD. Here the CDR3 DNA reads TGTGCCACCTCCGGGACAGGGGGGACCGAGACCCAGTACTTC. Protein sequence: CATSGTGGTETQYF.

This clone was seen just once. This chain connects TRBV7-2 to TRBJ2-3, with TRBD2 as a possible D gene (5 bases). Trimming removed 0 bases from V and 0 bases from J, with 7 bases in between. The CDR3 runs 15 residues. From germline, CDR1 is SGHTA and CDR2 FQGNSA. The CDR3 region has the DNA TGTGCCAGCAGCTTAGCGGGAGTGAGCACAGATACGCAGTATTTT. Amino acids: CASSLAGVSTDTQYF. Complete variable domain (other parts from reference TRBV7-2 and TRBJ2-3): GAGVSQSPSNKVTEKGKDVELRCDPISGHTALYWYRQSLGQGLEFLIYFQGNSAPDKSGLPSDRFSAERTGGSVSTLTIQRTQQEDSAVYLCASSLAGVSTDTQYFGPGTRLTVL.

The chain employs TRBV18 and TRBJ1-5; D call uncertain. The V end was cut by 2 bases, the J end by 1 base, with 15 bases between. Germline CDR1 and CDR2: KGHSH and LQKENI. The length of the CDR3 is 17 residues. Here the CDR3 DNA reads TGTGCCAGCTCACCATCGGGTGTACGCCCCAGCAATCAGCCCCAGCATTTT. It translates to CASSPSGVRPSNQPQHF.

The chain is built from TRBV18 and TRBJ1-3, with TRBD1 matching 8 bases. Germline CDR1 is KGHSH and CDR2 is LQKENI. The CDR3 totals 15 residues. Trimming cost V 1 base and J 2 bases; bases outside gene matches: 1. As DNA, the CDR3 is TGTGCCAGCTCACCACTGGGACAGGCTGGAAACACCATATATTTT. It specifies CASSPLGQAGNTIYF. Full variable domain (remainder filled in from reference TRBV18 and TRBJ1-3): NAGVMQNPRHLVRRRGQEARLRCSPMKGHSHVYWYRQLPEEGLKFMVYLQKENIIDESGMPKERFSAEFPKEGPSILRIQQVVRGDSAAYFCASSPLGQAGNTIYFGEGSWLTVV.

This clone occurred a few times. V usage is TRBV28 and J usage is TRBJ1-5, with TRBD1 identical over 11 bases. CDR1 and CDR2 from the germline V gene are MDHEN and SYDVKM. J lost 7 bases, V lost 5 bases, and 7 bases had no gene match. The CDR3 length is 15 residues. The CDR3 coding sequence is TGTGCCAGCAGTCCCTGGGACAGGGGGAACCAGCCCCAGCATTTT. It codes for CASSPWDRGNQPQHF.

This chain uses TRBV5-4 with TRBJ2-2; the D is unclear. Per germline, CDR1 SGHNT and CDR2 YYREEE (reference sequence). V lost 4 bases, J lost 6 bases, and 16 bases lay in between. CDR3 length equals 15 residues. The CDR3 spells CASSLQAAGAGELFF. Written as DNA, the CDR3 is TGTGCCAGCAGCCTCCAGGCCGCTGGCGCCGGGGAGCTGTTTTTT.

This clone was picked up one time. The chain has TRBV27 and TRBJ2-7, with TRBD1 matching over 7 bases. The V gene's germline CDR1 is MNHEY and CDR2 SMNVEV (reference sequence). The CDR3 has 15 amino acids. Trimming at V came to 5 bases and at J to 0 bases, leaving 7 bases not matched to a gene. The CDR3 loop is CASSPTGTASYEQYF. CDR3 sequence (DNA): TGTGCCAGCAGTCCAACCGGGACAGCCTCCTACGAGCAGTACTTC.

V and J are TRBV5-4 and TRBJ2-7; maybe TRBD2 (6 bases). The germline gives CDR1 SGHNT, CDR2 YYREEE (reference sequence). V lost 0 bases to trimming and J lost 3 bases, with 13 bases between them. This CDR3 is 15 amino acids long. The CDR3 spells CASSLGSGAIYEQYF. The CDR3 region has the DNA TGTGCCAGCAGCTTGGGTAGCGGAGCCATCTACGAGCAGTACTTC.

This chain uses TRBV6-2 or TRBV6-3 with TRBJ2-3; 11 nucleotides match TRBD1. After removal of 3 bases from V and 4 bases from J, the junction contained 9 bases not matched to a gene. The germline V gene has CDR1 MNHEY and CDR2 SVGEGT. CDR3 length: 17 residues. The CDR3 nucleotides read TGTGCCAGCAGTTATTCAGTAGGACAGGGGGCCCCAGATACGCAGTATTTT. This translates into CASSYSVGQGAPDTQYF.

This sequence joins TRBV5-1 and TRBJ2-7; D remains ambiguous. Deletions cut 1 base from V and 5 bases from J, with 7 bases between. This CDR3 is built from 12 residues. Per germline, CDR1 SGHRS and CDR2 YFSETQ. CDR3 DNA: TGCGCCAGCAGCTTGAACAACAACGAGCAGTACTTC. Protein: CASSLNNNEQYF. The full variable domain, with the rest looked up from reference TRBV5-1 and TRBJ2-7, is KAGVTQTPRYLIKTRGQQVTLSCSPISGHRSVSWYQQTPGQGLQFLFEYFSETQRNKGNFPGRFSGRQFSNSRSEMNVSTLELGDSALYLCASSLNNNEQYFGPGTRLTVT.

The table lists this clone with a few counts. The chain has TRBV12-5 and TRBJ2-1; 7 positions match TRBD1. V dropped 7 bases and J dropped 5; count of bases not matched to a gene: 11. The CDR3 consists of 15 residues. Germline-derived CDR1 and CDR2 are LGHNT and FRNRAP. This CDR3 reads CASAPGQTRDNEQFF. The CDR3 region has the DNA TGTGCTAGTGCCCCGGGACAGACGAGGGACAATGAGCAGTTCTTC. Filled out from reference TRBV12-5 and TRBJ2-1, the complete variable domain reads DARVTQTPRHKVTEMGQEVTMRCQPILGHNTVFWYRQTMMQGLELLAYFRNRAPLDDSGMPKDRFSAEMPDATLATLKIQPSEPRDSAVYFCASAPGQTRDNEQFFGPGTRLTVL.